The 18 T cell receptor beta chains presented below share a single source sample, sequenced in a study of OX40 agonist ivuxolimab in advanced cancers. This table comes from immunoSEQ multiplex PCR, and its TCRdb copy is limited to in-frame clones, with some not included. There are 53,000 or so clones in the sample; 84% occur only once, and over 0.55% lies in the top ten. The sample here was CD4+ or CD8+ T cells sorted from blood, taken in a trial of the OX40 agonist ivuxolimab. The receptors come from an adult with an advanced solid tumor such as melanoma, head and neck, liver or kidney cancer.

This chain uses TRBV19 with TRBJ2-7; the D gene is possibly TRBD1 (5 bases). CDR1 LNHDA and CDR2 SQIVND come from the germline V gene (reference sequence). V lost 3 bases and J lost 5, with 20 bases in between. CDR3 length equals 16 residues. CDR3 sequence reads: CASSIDSSRRADEQYF. As DNA, the CDR3 is TGTGCCAGTAGTATCGACAGCTCGCGCAGGGCGGACGAGCAGTACTTC.

The chain is built from TRBV27 and TRBJ2-2, with 8 nucleotides matching TRBD1. Germline V gives CDR1 MNHEY, CDR2 SMNVEV (reference sequence). With 7 bases clipped from V and 8 bases from J, the junction kept 6 bases outside the gene matches. The CDR3 has 13 amino acids. The CDR3 DNA is TGTGCCAGCACTTCGGACAGGGCTGGGGAGCTGTTTTTT. Amino acid sequence: CASTSDRAGELFF.

Here the CDR3 DNA reads TGTGCCAGCAGTCCACTTGTGGGGTCGAACACTGAAGCTTTCTTT. It is translated as CASSPLVGSNTEAFF. The chain employs TRBV27 and TRBJ1-1; D not certain. The CDR3 is 15 residues long. Trimming shortened V by 5 bases and J by 1 base, and 14 bases separated the two germline ends. Germline V CDR1 and CDR2: MNHEY, SMNVEV (reference sequence).

The rearrangement joins TRBV7-2 to TRBJ2-2; 12 bases match TRBD1. CDR1 is SGHTA and CDR2 is FQGNSA in the germline V gene. The trim removed 5 bases at V and 4 bases at J, leaving 8 bases unmatched. This CDR3 spans 17 amino acids. The CDR3 sequence is CASSPGTGGLLTGELFF. As DNA, the CDR3 is TGTGCCAGCAGCCCTGGGACAGGGGGCCTTCTCACCGGGGAGCTGTTTTTT.

The V and J genes are TRBV7-9 and TRBJ1-2; maybe TRBD1 (5 bases). The CDR3 loop spans 16 amino acids. CDR1 and CDR2 (germline): SEHNR, FQNEAQ (reference sequence). Trimming cost V 4 bases and J 4 bases, with 19 bases left between them. CDR3 protein: CASSSDDGRGIYGYTF. The CDR3 DNA follows: TGTGCCAGCAGCTCCGACGACGGACGGGGGATCTATGGCTACACCTTC.

The V call is TRBV29-1, the J call TRBJ1-2; 7 nucleotides line up with TRBD1. Germline lookup yields CDR1 SQVTM and CDR2 ANQGSEA. The CDR3 covers 12 residues. V trimming: 1 base; J trimming: 8 bases; junction bases outside the gene matches: 4. Written as DNA, the CDR3 is TGCAGCGTTGAAGGACAGGGAGTCGGCTACACCTTC. Translation: CSVEGQGVGYTF.

This rearrangement joins TRBV7-2 to TRBJ2-7, with D perhaps TRBD1 (5 bases). CDR1 and CDR2 from the germline V gene are SGHTA and FQGNSA. The CDR3 extends over 13 amino acids. With 6 bases removed from V and 3 bases from J, the gap between germline ends came to 12 bases. The CDR3 region is CASSHRQSYEQYF. The CDR3 bases are TGTGCCAGCAGTCACAGACAGAGCTACGAGCAGTACTTC.

The V call is TRBV7-9, the J call TRBJ2-5, with 11 bases that match TRBD2. Germline CDR1 and CDR2: SEHNR and FQNEAQ (reference sequence). The ends lost 4 bases at V and 1 base at J; junction bases unmatched: 11. The length of the CDR3 is 18 residues. CDR3 region: CASSSRSAGTSGQETQYF. Here the CDR3 DNA reads TGTGCCAGCAGCTCCAGATCAGCCGGGACTAGCGGCCAAGAGACCCAGTACTTC.

The chain recombines TRBV2 with TRBJ1-1, with D unresolved. This CDR3 has 13 amino acids. Per germline, CDR1 SNHLY and CDR2 FYNNEI. Trimming removed 6 bases from V and 3 bases from J, with 11 bases in between. The CDR3: CASRGMADTEAFF. The DNA for the CDR3 is TGTGCCAGCAGAGGGATGGCGGACACTGAAGCTTTCTTT.

The chain couples TRBV7-8 to TRBJ2-3, with D perhaps TRBD2 (6 bases). Germline CDR1 SGHVS, CDR2 FQNEAQ. CDR3 length: 16 amino acids. V lost 2 bases to trimming and J lost 0 bases, with 12 bases between them. CDR3 DNA sequence: TGTGCCAGCAGCTTAATGACTAGGGAGAGCACAGATACGCAGTATTTT. It codes for CASSLMTRESTDTQYF.

The chain has TRBV5-6 and TRBJ2-1; a weak D match, TRBD1 (6 bases). Germline CDR1 and CDR2: SGHDT and YYEEEE. Trimming took off 3 bases at V and 12 bases at J, with 25 bases between the two ends. CDR3 length equals 16 residues. The CDR3 DNA reads as TGTGCCAGCAGCTCATTGGTCGGGACATCTCAATGGAGGCAGTTCTTC. This encodes CASSSLVGTSQWRQFF.

This rearrangement joins TRBV5-1 to TRBJ1-5; 10 bases agree with TRBD1. CDR1 SGHRS and CDR2 YFSETQ come from the germline V gene. This CDR3 has 15 amino acids. Trimming took 0 bases from V and 5 from J; bases not matched to a gene: 2. CDR3 nucleotide sequence: TGCGCCAGCAGCTTGGATGGACAGGGGGATCAGCCCCAGCATTTT. Translated, it gives CASSLDGQGDQPQHF.

V gene TRBV29-1 combines with J gene TRBJ2-1; TRBD2 matches 11 bases. Trimming at V came to 3 bases and at J to 10 bases, leaving 5 bases not matched to a gene. The germline CDR1 and CDR2 sequences are SQVTM and ANQGSEA. The CDR3 runs 13 residues. The CDR3 protein is CSVEGSGRVEQFF. The CDR3 DNA is TGCAGCGTTGAGGGTAGCGGGAGGGTCGAGCAGTTCTTC.

The V gene is TRBV12-5, the J gene TRBJ2-7; 7 bases map to TRBD1. After removal of 5 bases from V and 4 bases from J, the junction contained 2 bases not matched to a gene. The V gene's germline CDR1 is LGHNT and CDR2 FRNRAP. The CDR3 sequence is 12 residues long. This CDR3 is CASGQTGYEQYF. DNA of the CDR3: TGTGCTAGTGGTCAGACAGGGTACGAGCAGTACTTC.

The chain carries TRBV7-9 and TRBJ2-2; tentatively, D is TRBD2 (7 bases). The CDR3 totals 15 residues. Germline-derived CDR1 and CDR2 are SEHNR and FQNEAQ (reference sequence). The germline V and J ends were trimmed by 2 bases and 3 bases, with 10 bases remaining between them. The CDR3 region is CASSLLGGDTGELFF. CDR3 DNA: TGTGCCAGCAGCTTATTAGGGGGGGACACCGGGGAGCTGTTTTTT.

In its sample, this clone was seen a few times. The chain uses TRBV7-6 and TRBJ2-3, with TRBD2 matching 8 bases. Trimming at V came to 5 bases and at J to 5 bases, leaving 3 bases not matched to a gene. Germline V gene data show CDR1 as SGHVS and CDR2 as FNYEAQ. The CDR3 length is 13 residues. The DNA for the CDR3 is TGTGCCAGCAGCACCCGGGGGGGAGATACGCAGTATTTT. Its protein product is CASSTRGGDTQYF.

The chain employs TRBV28 and TRBJ1-4; possibly TRBD1 for D (5 bases). Germline V gives CDR1 MDHEN, CDR2 SYDVKM. The CDR3 extends over 16 amino acids. Trimming took 4 bases from V and 3 from J, leaving 15 bases between them. The CDR3 DNA reads TGTGCCAGCAGTTCAGGGACCCCTGGGTCTAATGAAAAACTGTTTTTT. Encoded protein: CASSSGTPGSNEKLFF.

The chain combines TRBV30 with TRBJ2-5; 8 nucleotides agree with TRBD2. Trimming took 3 bases from V and 3 from J; bases not matched to a gene: 9. The germline CDR1 and CDR2 sequences are GTSNPN and SVGIG (reference sequence). The CDR3 contains 15 residues. This chain's CDR3 is CAWRALGTSEETQYF. CDR3 coding DNA: TGTGCCTGGAGGGCATTAGGGACTAGTGAAGAGACCCAGTACTTC. Combining the CDR3 with reference TRBV30 and TRBJ2-5 gives the whole variable domain SQTIHQWPATLVQPVGSPLSLECTVEGTSNPNLYWYRQAAGRGLQLLFYSVGIGQISSEVPQNLSASRPQDRQFILSSKKLLLSDSGFYLCAWRALGTSEETQYFGPGTRLLVL.